A single T cell receptor beta chain is shown here with its context. Its matching antigen is unknown. A single heparinised draw of roughly 0.11 L on average was taken per donor. This entry is derived from a study of beta chain features in type 1 diabetes. Study results and limitations: There was a possibility that cDNA sequencing over-represented cells with high TCR expression. Among patients with Type 1 diabetes, TCRB CDR3s were moderately but significantly shorter in every one of the four CD4+ subsets.

Reverse transcribing all isolated RNA meant expressed TCRB transcripts were sequenced. Assay used: immunoSEQ multiplex PCR; TCRdb lists only in-frame clones, some missing. This table has nearly 700,000 clones, 13% appearing once. The TCR was taken from a man aged 18 to 29 with type 1 diabetes. Sequences were obtained from naive CD4+ T cells from blood.

DNA for the CDR3: TGTGCCAGCAGCCTTCGGACAGAGAATGTTCCCTACGAGCAGTACTTC. Its protein is CASSLRTENVPYEQYF. V usage is TRBV14 and J usage is TRBJ2-7; possibly TRBD1 for D (6 bases). The CDR3 covers 16 residues. The germline gives CDR1 SGHDN, CDR2 FVKESK. Deletions cut 4 bases from V and 2 bases from J, with 18 bases between.